The clone carrying this T cell receptor (beta chain) was counted only a few times. These data originate in a study of blood T cell repertoires in COVID-19. Some clones are missing from TCRdb's copy, which holds only in-frame ones; the method was immunoSEQ multiplex PCR. The top ten clones hold over 10% of a sample with around 81,000 clones, less than 85% of them seen once. V shed 5 bases and J 2 bases; nucleotides not matched to a gene: 7. The germline CDR1 and CDR2 sequences are SGHVS and FQNEAQ. The CDR3 extends over 15 amino acids. This TCR was sampled from a human donor in a cohort sampled during active COVID-19. The chain combines TRBV7-8 with TRBJ2-7; 9 bases match TRBD1. The source material was peripheral blood. CDR3 sequence reads: CASSGYGTGPYEQYF. The CDR3 nucleotides are TGTGCCAGCAGCGGATACGGGACAGGGCCCTACGAGCAGTACTTC.